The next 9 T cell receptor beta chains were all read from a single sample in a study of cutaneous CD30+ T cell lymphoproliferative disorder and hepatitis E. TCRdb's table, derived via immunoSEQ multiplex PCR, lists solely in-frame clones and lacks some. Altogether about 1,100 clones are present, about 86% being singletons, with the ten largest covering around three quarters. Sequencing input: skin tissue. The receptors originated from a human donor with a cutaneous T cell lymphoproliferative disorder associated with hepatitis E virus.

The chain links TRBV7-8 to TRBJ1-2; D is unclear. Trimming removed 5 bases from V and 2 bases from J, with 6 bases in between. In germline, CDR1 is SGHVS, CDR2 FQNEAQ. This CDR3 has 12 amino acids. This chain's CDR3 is CASSAGNYGYTF. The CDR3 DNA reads TGTGCCAGCAGCGCGGGAAACTATGGCTACACCTTC.

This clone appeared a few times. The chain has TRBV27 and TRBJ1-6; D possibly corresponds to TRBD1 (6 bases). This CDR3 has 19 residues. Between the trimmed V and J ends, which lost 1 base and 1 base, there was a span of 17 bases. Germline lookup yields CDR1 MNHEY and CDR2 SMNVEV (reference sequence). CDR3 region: CASSLYGGASVSYNSPLHF. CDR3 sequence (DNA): TGTGCCAGCAGTTTATATGGGGGCGCGTCGGTATCCTATAATTCACCCCTCCACTTT.

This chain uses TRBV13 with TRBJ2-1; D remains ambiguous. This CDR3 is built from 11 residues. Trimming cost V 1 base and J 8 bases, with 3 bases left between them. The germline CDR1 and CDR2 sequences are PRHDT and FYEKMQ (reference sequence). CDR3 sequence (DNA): TGTGCCAGCAGCTTAGCGGATGAGCAGTTCTTC. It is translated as CASSLADEQFF.

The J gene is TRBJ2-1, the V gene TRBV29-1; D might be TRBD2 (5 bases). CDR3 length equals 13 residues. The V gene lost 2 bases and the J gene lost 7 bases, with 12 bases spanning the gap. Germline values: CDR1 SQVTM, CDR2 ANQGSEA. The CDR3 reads CSVELRLPNEQFF. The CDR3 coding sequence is TGCAGCGTTGAACTGAGACTACCGAATGAGCAGTTCTTC.

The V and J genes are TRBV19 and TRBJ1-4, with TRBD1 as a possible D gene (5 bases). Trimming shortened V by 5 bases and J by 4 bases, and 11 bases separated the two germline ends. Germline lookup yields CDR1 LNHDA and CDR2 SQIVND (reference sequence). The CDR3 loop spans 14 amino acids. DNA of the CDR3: TGTGCCAGTAGTGGCAGGGAGGTTAATGAAAAACTGTTTTTT. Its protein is CASSGREVNEKLFF. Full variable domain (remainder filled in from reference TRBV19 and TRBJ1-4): DGGITQSPKYLFRKEGQNVTLSCEQNLNHDAMYWYRQDPGQGLRLIYYSQIVNDFQKGDIAEGYSVSREKKESFPLTVTSAQKNPTAFYLCASSGREVNEKLFFGSGTQLSVL.

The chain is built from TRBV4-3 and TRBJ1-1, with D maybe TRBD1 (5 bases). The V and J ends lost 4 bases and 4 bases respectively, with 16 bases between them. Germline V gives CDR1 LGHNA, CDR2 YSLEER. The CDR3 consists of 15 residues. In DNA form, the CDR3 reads TGCGCCAGCAGCCCCCTCACAGGATCCAGCACTGAAGCTTTCTTT. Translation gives CASSPLTGSSTEAFF.

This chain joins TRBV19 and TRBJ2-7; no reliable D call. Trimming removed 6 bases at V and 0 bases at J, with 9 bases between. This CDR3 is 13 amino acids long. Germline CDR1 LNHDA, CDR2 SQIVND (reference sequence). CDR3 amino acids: CASSSDGSYEQYF. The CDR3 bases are TGTGCCAGTAGCTCGGACGGCTCCTACGAGCAGTACTTC.

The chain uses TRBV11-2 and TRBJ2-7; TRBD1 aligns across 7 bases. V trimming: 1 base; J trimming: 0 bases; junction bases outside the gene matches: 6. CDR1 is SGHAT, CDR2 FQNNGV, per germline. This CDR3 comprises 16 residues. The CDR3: CASSLGRTGSSYEQYF. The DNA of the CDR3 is TGTGCCAGCAGCTTAGGACGGACAGGCAGCTCCTACGAGCAGTACTTC.

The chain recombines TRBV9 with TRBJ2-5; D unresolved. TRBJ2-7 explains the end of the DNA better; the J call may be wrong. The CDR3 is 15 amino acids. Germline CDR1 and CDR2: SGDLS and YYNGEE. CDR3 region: CASSVVLQEPYEQYF. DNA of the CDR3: TGTGCCAGCAGCGTGGTCCTTCAGGAGCCCTACGAGCAGTACTTC.